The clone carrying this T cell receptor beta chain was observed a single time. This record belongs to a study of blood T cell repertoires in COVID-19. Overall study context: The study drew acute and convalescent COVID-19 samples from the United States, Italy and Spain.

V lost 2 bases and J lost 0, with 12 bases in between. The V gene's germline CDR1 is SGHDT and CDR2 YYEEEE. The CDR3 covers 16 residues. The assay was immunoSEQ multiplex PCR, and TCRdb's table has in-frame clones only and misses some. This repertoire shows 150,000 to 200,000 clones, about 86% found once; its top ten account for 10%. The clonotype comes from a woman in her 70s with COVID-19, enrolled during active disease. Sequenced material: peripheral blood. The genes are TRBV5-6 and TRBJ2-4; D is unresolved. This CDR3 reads CASSFGNSLAKNIQYF. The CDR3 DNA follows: TGTGCCAGCAGCTTTGGAAACAGCTTAGCCAAAAACATTCAGTACTTC.